This T cell receptor beta chain was sequenced in a study of regulatory T cells in long-lasting Graves disease. The CDR3 consists of 14 residues. Trimming took off 0 bases at V and 11 bases at J, with 15 bases between the two ends. CDR1 is SGHRS, CDR2 YFSETQ, per germline. Building of the TCR beta libraries involved iRepertoire HTBI primers and Arm-PCR of CDR3 regions. Each CDR3 protein gets one entry after TCRdb re-called the multiplex PCR reads with MiXCR. The table includes hundreds of thousands of distinct CDR3 sequences, roughly 16% detected once. This clonotype was observed many times. Time point reported: newly diagnosed GD, antithyroid drugs for less than 3 months. Following extraction of RNA from PBMCs, that RNA was used to make the TCR library. The data were also submitted as part of a second study, on T cells in Graves' hyperthyroidism and ophthalmopathy.

The V call is TRBV5-1, the J call TRBJ2-1, with D possibly matching TRBD2 (6 bases). The sample was peripheral blood mononuclear cells (PBMCs), taken at new diagnosis, from a patient treated with antithyroid drugs. The TCR originated in a man younger than 30 with Graves disease. The CDR3 bases are TGCGCCAGCAGCTTGGAATCCCTGGGGGGAAAGCAGTTCTTC. It yields the protein CASSLESLGGKQFF.